One T cell receptor (beta chain) is described in this entry. This clonotype was observed at least ten times. Its recognized antigen is unknown. Base qualities are not recorded, but no much larger clone differs from it by a single base. V is reduced by 5 bases and J by 0 bases, leaving a spacing of 5 bases between them. The CDR3 contains 12 residues, cysteine and phenylalanine counted. Left in the record is the CDR3 DNA by itself, 36 bases read in frame from the first base. In the germline V gene, CDR1 corresponds to SNHLY and CDR2 to FYNNEI. What the treatment or condition label conveys for this sample: PENTA 11 planned treatment interruption arm or continuous ART arm. The participants were children from the United Kingdom between 2 and 15 years old who had been on ART with at least three drugs for 24 weeks or longer. Cryopreserved PBMCs containing at least 5 million viable cells were required, and a handful of candidate patients were excluded because of low viable PBMC yield. Using a FACSAria III cell sorter, naive CD4+ CD45RA+ CD45RO- T cells were FACS-sorted out of thawed PBMCs. Sorted cells were fixed, and RNA was extracted using the RNeasy FFPE kit followed by the RNeasy Micro kit.

The data were taken from a study of HIV-infected children after antiretroviral therapy interruption (dated by TCRdb to about 2019). With respect to the entire study: Eight children, all with CD4+ count above 500 and viral load below 50 copies/ml, were included, of whom four were on planned treatment interruption and four were on continuous treatment. In the interruption arm, samples were obtained at week 0, week 12, end of interruption (week 24 or 48), and about 3 years after study end. For the continuous-treatment arm, samples from the corresponding weeks 0, 48 and 150 were analyzed. Alongside thymic output measurements, TCR repertoires of children on planned treatment interruption were compared with TCR repertoires of children on continuous antiretroviral treatment. Median age was approximately 9.3 years in the interruption group and about 8 years in the continuous treatment group. Exposure to EBV and CMV had been recorded for most participating children.

The study at large found these results: An increase in the naive CD4+ Gini coefficient was observed by the end of treatment interruption, suggesting clonal expansion, and a return to baseline was observed by 3 years. The sorted CD45RA+ naive cells might contain minor non-naive CD45RA+ populations, such as EMRA or stem memory cells. In the naive CD4+ repertoires of PTI patients, CDR3 sharing between time points dropped after the start of interruption, while many sequences were shared between the end of interruption and 3 years later. The low number of patients is a limitation and the data should be interpreted with caution.

Library preparation employed 3' RACE. To correct PCR amplification bias, TCR libraries were generated from RNA with a 3' RACE protocol that used unique molecular identifiers. As many as 12 amplicon libraries were pooled and then sequenced on an Illumina MiSeq using v2 2x250 paired-end chemistry. The study's own analysis went as follows. Reads were processed with Decombinator for assignment of V and J genes and CDR3, and barcode-based correction of errors and PCR bias was applied. Before the Gini coefficient was calculated with the R ineq package, repertoires were subsampled to the same depth. GLIPH, Hamming distance and a shared triplet metric were used to assess CDR3 similarity. The public reads were run again by TCRdb, first through fastp at Q25 and then through MiXCR, and only productive beta chains were kept. Each CDR3 protein appears once, grouped with its most common genes and DNA. V and J calls and clone size were set by TCRdb, not the authors. The sample table records some 38,000 distinct CDR3 sequences; more than 6.5% of these occur just once. Around 1% of the sample lies in the top ten.

Rearrangement joined TRBV2 to TRBJ2-7, with no D gene named confidently. The clonotype originates from a pool of human donors with HIV. The sample was CD45RA+ CD4+ T cells from PBMCs, pooled from several time points, taken from a donor given antiretroviral therapy, either interrupted or continuous. What this sample's cell subset or site label stands for: naive CD4+ CD45RA+ CD45RO- T cells. DNA sequence: TGTGCCAGCAGTCTTAGCTCCTACGAGCAGTACTTC. This sequence encodes CASSLSSYEQYF.